Following are 12 T cell receptor beta chains from one sample sequenced in a study of T cells in Graves' hyperthyroidism and ophthalmopathy. Amplified regions were TCR beta CDR3 sequences from RNA transcripts. HTBI primers drove first-round RT-PCR of the TCR CDR3. TCRdb processed the multiplex PCR reads anew with MiXCR; each CDR3 protein has one entry. The table shows hundreds of thousands of distinct CDR3 sequences, with roughly 18% occurring only once. The sequenced sample was blood. All receptors derive from a woman aged 18-29 years with Graves' ophthalmopathy.

There are a few counts of this clonotype. J is TRBJ1-5 and V is TRBV12-3 or TRBV12-4; D remains unclear. This CDR3 contains 17 residues. Trimming took 2 bases from V and 1 from J, leaving 15 bases between them. The CDR3 here is CASSLLSRVLSNQPQHF. The CDR3 DNA follows: TGTGCCAGCAGTTTACTCTCTAGGGTATTAAGCAATCAGCCCCAGCATTTT.

The chain is built from TRBV6-1 and TRBJ2-5; 7 bases are a match to TRBD2. Germline CDR1 MNHNS, CDR2 SASEGT. The CDR3 runs to 13 residues. Trimming removed 6 bases from V and 5 bases from J; junction bases left unmatched: 6. The CDR3 reads CASSVRGSETQYF. The CDR3, as DNA: TGTGCCAGCAGCGTGCGGGGGAGTGAGACCCAGTACTTC.

In its sample, this clonotype was seen a few times. This chain joins TRBV20-1 and TRBJ2-1; a possible D gene is TRBD1 (6 bases). V lost 6 bases to trimming and J lost 11 bases, with 23 bases between them. The CDR3 contains 14 residues. Per germline, CDR1 DFQATT and CDR2 SNEGSKA (reference sequence). CDR3 in amino acids: CSADTGSGMYKQFF. CDR3 DNA: TGCAGTGCAGATACAGGGTCTGGGATGTATAAGCAGTTCTTC.

Many counts were recorded for this clonotype. This chain uses TRBV6-1 with TRBJ1-5; D perhaps matches TRBD1 (6 bases). CDR3 size: 16 residues. Trimming pared 1 base from V and 1 base from J, leaving 11 bases between. The germline gives CDR1 MNHNS, CDR2 SASEGT. The CDR3 region has the DNA TGTGCCAGCAGTGAAGTTCCCCAGGGGAGCAATCAGCCCCAGCATTTT. Translated: CASSEVPQGSNQPQHF.

The chain links TRBV10-1 to TRBJ2-7; possibly TRBD1 for D (5 bases). V was cut by 7 bases and J by 2 bases, with 15 bases left in between. This CDR3 spans 14 amino acids. Looked up from germline, CDR1 is WNHNN and CDR2 is SYGVQD (reference sequence). The CDR3 loop reads CASTWTRSPYEQYF. CDR3 DNA sequence: TGCGCCAGCACTTGGACACGTTCCCCCTACGAGCAGTACTTC.

CDR3 region: CASSFRRPMNTEAFF. The CDR3 DNA reads TGTGCCAGCAGTTTTCGCCGGCCCATGAACACTGAAGCTTTCTTT. The J gene is TRBJ1-1, the V gene TRBV28, with D unclear. This CDR3 region has 15 residues. V was cut by 3 bases and J by 0 bases, with 11 bases left in between. From germline, CDR1 is MDHEN and CDR2 SYDVKM.

This chain connects TRBV20-1 to TRBJ1-2; possible D gene TRBD1, 6 bases. The germline gives CDR1 DFQATT, CDR2 SNEGSKA (reference sequence). V was cut by 6 bases and J by 4 bases, with 21 bases left in between. The CDR3 spans 15 residues. CDR3 coding DNA: TGCAGTGCGAACCAGGGACAACTAACCCCCTATGGCTACACCTTC. Translating gives CSANQGQLTPYGYTF.

This clonotype occurred many times. The genes are TRBV5-1 and TRBJ2-3, with unresolved D. Between the trimmed V and J ends, which lost 7 bases and 4 bases, there was a span of 10 bases. Germline CDR1 SGHRS, CDR2 YFSETQ. This CDR3 has 12 amino acids. CDR3 sequence reads: CASRSTADTQYF. Written as DNA, the CDR3 is TGCGCCAGCCGAAGCACGGCAGATACGCAGTATTTT.

This clonotype was detected only a few times. This chain connects TRBV3-1 to TRBJ2-5; D is possibly TRBD2 (6 bases). The CDR3 totals 14 residues. CDR1 is LGHDT and CDR2 is YNNKEL in the germline V gene (reference sequence). Trimming took off 0 bases at V and 4 bases at J, with 9 bases between the two ends. CDR3 in amino acids: CASSQDPGGETQYF. CDR3 sequence (DNA): TGTGCCAGCAGCCAAGATCCCGGGGGAGAGACCCAGTACTTC.

The sample holds many counts of this clonotype. V gene TRBV27 combines with J gene TRBJ2-7; D ambiguous. V shed 2 bases and J shed 0 bases, with 8 bases lying between them. There are 14 residues in the CDR3. Per the germline V gene, CDR1 is MNHEY and CDR2 is SMNVEV (reference sequence). CDR3 in DNA: TGTGCCAGCAGTTTAGGGCTCGACTCCTACGAGCAGTACTTC. It translates to CASSLGLDSYEQYF.

This clonotype has a count of ten or more. This chain connects TRBV7-6 to TRBJ1-1; no clear D gene. Per germline, CDR1 SGHVS and CDR2 FNYEAQ. The germline V and J ends were trimmed by 2 bases and 0 bases, with 10 bases remaining between them. The CDR3 totals 15 residues. CDR3 loop: CASSLTIGVNTEAFF. The DNA for the CDR3 is TGTGCCAGCAGCTTAACCATCGGCGTGAACACTGAAGCTTTCTTT.

This clonotype was seen only a few times. The chain uses TRBV7-6 and TRBJ2-7, with D tentatively TRBD2 (6 bases). The CDR3 consists of 13 residues. In germline, CDR1 is SGHVS, CDR2 FNYEAQ. The ends were cut back, 2 bases at V and 6 bases at J, with 11 bases in the middle. The CDR3 is CASSLPEGREQYF. In nucleotides, the CDR3 is TGTGCCAGCAGCTTACCGGAGGGCCGCGAGCAGTACTTC. Supplemented by reference TRBV7-6 and TRBJ2-7, the full variable domain reads GAGVSQSPRYKVTKRGQDVALRCDPISGHVSLYWYRQALGQGPEFLTYFNYEAQQDKSGLPNDRFSAERPEGSISTLTIQRTEQRDSAMYRCASSLPEGREQYFGPGTRLTVT.